The next 31 T cell receptor beta chains were all read from a single sample in a study of beta chain features in type 1 diabetes. All of the isolated RNA was reverse transcribed, so expressed TCRB transcripts were sequenced. The assay was immunoSEQ multiplex PCR, and TCRdb's table has in-frame clones only and misses some. The profile shows under 500,000 clones, about 29% of them singletons. The sequenced sample was naive CD4+ T cells from blood. The source of these receptors is a young man in good health.

The chain carries TRBV4-2 and TRBJ2-5, with D perhaps TRBD1 or TRBD2 (6 bases each). The CDR3 runs 17 residues. V gave up 2 bases and J gave up 5 bases, with 21 bases separating them. The germline V gene has CDR1 LGHNA and CDR2 YNFKEQ. In nucleotides, the CDR3 is TGTGCCAGCAGCCAACCTGGGGAAGGGGGAGGTGAGGAGACCCAGTACTTC. Translated, it gives CASSQPGEGGGEETQYF.

The chain uses TRBV28 and TRBJ1-2, with unresolved D. This CDR3 region has 13 residues. V lost 3 bases and J 6 bases, leaving 11 bases between the germline ends. CDR1 is MDHEN and CDR2 is SYDVKM in the germline V gene. The CDR3 protein is CASSLMSDNGYTF. DNA for the CDR3: TGTGCCAGCAGTTTGATGTCAGACAATGGCTACACCTTC.

This rearrangement joins TRBV4-3 to TRBJ2-1; D might be TRBD1 (5 bases). Germline V gene lookup returns CDR1 LGHNA and CDR2 YSLEER. The CDR3 spans 12 residues. Trimming shortened V by 0 bases and J by 14 bases, and 11 bases separated the two germline ends. The CDR3 reads CASSQEGPIKFF. In nucleotides, the CDR3 is TGCGCCAGCAGCCAAGAGGGGCCAATCAAGTTCTTC.

This chain uses TRBV7-2 with TRBJ2-1; D is perhaps TRBD1 (5 bases). This CDR3 spans 14 amino acids. Germline CDR1 is SGHTA and CDR2 is FQGNSA. Trimming stripped 1 base from V and 8 bases from J, with 12 bases between. As DNA, the CDR3 is TGTGCCAGCAGCTTAGTGGGGCGAAGTGATGAGCAGTTCTTC. Protein sequence: CASSLVGRSDEQFF. The variable domain in full, completed from reference TRBV7-2 and TRBJ2-1, reads GAGVSQSPSNKVTEKGKDVELRCDPISGHTALYWYRQSLGQGLEFLIYFQGNSAPDKSGLPSDRFSAERTGGSVSTLTIQRTQQEDSAVYLCASSLVGRSDEQFFGPGTRLTVL.

This clone was recorded only once. The V gene is TRBV5-6, the J gene TRBJ2-1; 13 bases agree with TRBD2. Germline V CDR1 and CDR2: SGHDT, YYEEEE. V was clipped by 2 bases and J by 9 bases; unmatched bases: 5. CDR3 length equals 15 residues. CDR3 residues: CASSFGLAGVREQFF. In DNA form, the CDR3 reads TGTGCCAGCAGCTTCGGACTAGCGGGAGTTCGTGAGCAGTTCTTC.

The rearrangement joins TRBV7-9 to TRBJ2-7; D gene uncertain. Per germline, CDR1 SEHNR and CDR2 FQNEAQ (reference sequence). V was clipped by 7 bases and J by 5 bases, with 12 bases between them. CDR3 size: 12 residues. The CDR3 region is CASNGVSDEQYF. The CDR3 DNA reads as TGTGCCAGCAACGGAGTTTCGGACGAGCAGTACTTC.

This clone was observed a few times. The chain has TRBV15 and TRBJ2-7; no definite D call. The germline V gene encodes CDR1 LNHNV and CDR2 YYDKDF (reference sequence). The CDR3 loop spans 14 amino acids. Trimming took 2 bases from V and 6 from J, leaving 14 bases between them. The CDR3 nucleotides read TGTGCCACCAGCAGACAGGCTGGCCAATCCGAGCAGTACTTC. Translating gives CATSRQAGQSEQYF.

The V call is TRBV30, the J call TRBJ2-7; 8 bases match TRBD1. The CDR3 loop spans 16 amino acids. Looked up from germline, CDR1 is GTSNPN and CDR2 is SVGIG (reference sequence). Losses at the gene ends were 1 base for V and 3 bases for J; bases not matched to a gene: 11. The DNA of the CDR3 is TGTGCCTGGAGTGGACTCGGACAGGGAAGAAACTACGAGCAGTACTTC. Protein product: CAWSGLGQGRNYEQYF.

There are a few counts of this clone. The V call is TRBV18, the J call TRBJ1-1; D is ambiguous. The ends were cut back, 4 bases at V and 1 base at J, with 4 bases in the middle. CDR3 length: 12 residues. In germline, CDR1 is KGHSH, CDR2 LQKENI. The CDR3 spells CASSQPNTEAFF. In nucleotides, the CDR3 is TGTGCCAGCTCACAACCGAACACTGAAGCTTTCTTT.

The CDR3 DNA follows: TGTGCCAGCAGGGGGACAGGGGGAGGCTATGGCTACACCTTC. Amino acids: CASRGTGGGYGYTF. This chain uses TRBV2 with TRBJ1-2, with 11 bases that match TRBD1. Germline CDR1 SNHLY, CDR2 FYNNEI. J lost 4 bases, V lost 6 bases, and 4 bases had no gene match. The CDR3 length is 14 residues. The whole variable domain, filled in from reference TRBV2 and TRBJ1-2, reads EPEVTQTPSHQVTQMGQEVILRCVPISNHLYFYWYRQILGQKVEFLVSFYNNEISEKSEIFDDQFSVERPDGSNFTLKIRSTKLEDSAMYFCASRGTGGGYGYTFGSGTRLTVV.

In DNA form, the CDR3 reads TGTGCCAGCAGCCCTCAGGGGCCTGCCTACAATGAGCAGTTCTTC. Its protein is CASSPQGPAYNEQFF. The chain is built from TRBV4-2 and TRBJ2-1, with a tentative D call TRBD1 (6 bases). Germline V gene lookup returns CDR1 LGHNA and CDR2 YNFKEQ. The CDR3 is 15 residues long. The germline V and J ends were trimmed by 4 bases and 2 bases, with 12 bases remaining between them.

This chain connects TRBV7-9 to TRBJ1-2; TRBD1 matches at 9 bases. The CDR3 sequence is 14 residues long. J lost 6 bases, V lost 5 bases, and 7 bases had no gene match. Germline CDR1 reads SEHNR; CDR2 reads FQNEAQ (reference sequence). This chain's CDR3 is CASSQIGQGHGYTF. The CDR3 bases are TGTGCCAGCAGCCAAATTGGACAGGGGCATGGCTACACCTTC.

V gene TRBV28 combines with J gene TRBJ2-5, with D unclear. Germline-derived CDR1 and CDR2 are MDHEN and SYDVKM. V was cut by 2 bases and J by 1 base, with 11 bases left in between. This CDR3 comprises 15 residues. CDR3: CASSLRQTFQETQYF. The CDR3 DNA is TGTGCCAGCAGTTTAAGGCAGACCTTCCAAGAGACCCAGTACTTC.

This clone was detected only a few times. V usage is TRBV30 and J usage is TRBJ1-5, with a weak D call TRBD1 (6 bases). V was cut by 1 base and J by 6 bases, with 19 bases left in between. The CDR3 runs 16 residues. Germline V lookup: CDR1 GTSNPN, CDR2 SVGIG (reference sequence). This chain's CDR3 is CAWSGSPGARRQPQHF. The DNA of the CDR3 is TGTGCCTGGAGTGGAAGTCCGGGGGCGAGGCGTCAGCCCCAGCATTTT.

The J gene is TRBJ2-2, the V gene TRBV29-1, with D possibly TRBD2 on 6 matching bases. V was clipped by 7 bases and J by 4 bases, with 13 bases between them. The CDR3 length is 13 residues. Germline CDR1 SQVTM, CDR2 ANQGSEA. This CDR3 is CSGGSGSTGELFF. CDR3 nucleotide sequence: TGCAGCGGGGGTAGCGGATCCACCGGGGAGCTGTTTTTT.

This clone has just a few counts. The chain combines TRBV5-8 with TRBJ1-2, with D unresolved. Germline V gene lookup returns CDR1 SGHTS and CDR2 YDEGEE. This CDR3 region has 13 residues. Trimming took 1 base from V and 6 from J, leaving 10 bases between them. CDR3 nucleotide sequence: TGTGCCAGCAGCTTGACTCACACCGATGGCTACACCTTC. Its protein is CASSLTHTDGYTF.

The chain carries TRBV30 and TRBJ2-5, with 7 bases lining up with TRBD1. The J segment lost 0 bases and the V segment lost 0 bases, leaving 4 bases of the junction unmatched. Germline CDR1 GTSNPN, CDR2 SVGIG (reference sequence). The CDR3 covers 15 residues. The CDR3, as DNA: TGTGCCTGGAGTGTAACAGGGGCGAACCAAGAGACCCAGTACTTC. Its protein product is CAWSVTGANQETQYF. The full variable domain, with the rest looked up from reference TRBV30 and TRBJ2-5, is SQTIHQWPATLVQPVGSPLSLECTVEGTSNPNLYWYRQAAGRGLQLLFYSVGIGQISSEVPQNLSASRPQDRQFILSSKKLLLSDSGFYLCAWSVTGANQETQYFGPGTRLLVL.

This chain joins TRBV15 and TRBJ2-7, with unresolved D. Germline V gene data show CDR1 as LNHNV and CDR2 as YYDKDF (reference sequence). The CDR3 sequence is 15 residues long. Between the trimmed V and J ends, which lost 0 bases and 4 bases, there was a span of 13 bases. Here the CDR3 DNA reads TGTGCCACCAGCAGAGAGAACAACGCAGAGTACGAGCAGTACTTC. Protein sequence: CATSRENNAEYEQYF. The full variable domain, rest sourced from reference TRBV15 and TRBJ2-7, is DAMVIQNPRYQVTQFGKPVTLSCSQTLNHNVMYWYQQKSSQAPKLLFHYYDKDFNNEADTPDNFQSRRPNTSFCFLDIRSPGLGDTAMYLCATSRENNAEYEQYFGPGTRLTVT.

Concerning this clone: The same CDR3 also results from other DNA sequences found in this sample. The CDR3 region has the DNA TGTGCCTGGAGTGTACAAGGAACCGGGGAGCTGTTTTTT. Translated, it gives CAWSVQGTGELFF. The rearrangement uses TRBV30 and TRBJ2-2, with D unresolved. The germline V and J ends were trimmed by 0 bases and 5 bases, with 7 bases remaining between them. The CDR3 runs to 13 residues. Germline V gives CDR1 GTSNPN, CDR2 SVGIG (reference sequence).

This clone was detected only a few times. This specimen includes other DNA sequences encoding the same CDR3. The V gene is TRBV6-6, the J gene TRBJ2-1; 8 nucleotides match TRBD2. Germline assignment: CDR1 MNHNY and CDR2 SVGAGI (reference sequence). The ends lost 5 bases at V and 0 bases at J; junction bases unmatched: 3. The CDR3 has 15 amino acids. The CDR3 is CASSLSGSSYNEQFF. The DNA of the CDR3 is TGTGCCAGCAGTCTAAGCGGGAGCTCCTACAATGAGCAGTTCTTC.

This rearrangement joins TRBV29-1 to TRBJ2-1, with TRBD1 matching 7 bases. V shed 0 bases, J shed 8 bases, and the junction held 7 bases outside the gene matches. This CDR3 comprises 14 residues. The germline CDR1 and CDR2 sequences are SQVTM and ANQGSEA. The CDR3 DNA follows: TGCAGCGTTGAAGATCCCAACAGGGGCCATGAGCAGTTCTTC. It encodes CSVEDPNRGHEQFF.

The chain combines TRBV18 with TRBJ2-5, with D perhaps TRBD1 (6 bases). CDR3 length: 14 amino acids. Trimming shortened V by 5 bases and J by 2 bases, and 12 bases separated the two germline ends. CDR1 is KGHSH and CDR2 is LQKENI in the germline V gene. CDR3 protein: CASSVGHYQETQYF. The CDR3, as DNA: TGTGCCAGCTCAGTGGGACACTATCAAGAGACCCAGTACTTC.

This chain uses TRBV7-7 with TRBJ2-1; D unresolved. The CDR3 length is 15 residues. Trimming shortened V by 5 bases and J by 4 bases, and 15 bases separated the two germline ends. Germline V gene lookup returns CDR1 SSHAT and CDR2 FNYEAQ (reference sequence). The CDR3 reads CASSPRGNVYNEQFF. The CDR3 coding sequence is TGTGCCAGCAGCCCGCGCGGTAACGTGTACAATGAGCAGTTCTTC.

The CDR3 protein is CASGLRGSGSFADTQYF. In nucleotides, the CDR3 is TGTGCTAGTGGCTTGAGGGGCAGCGGGAGTTTCGCAGATACGCAGTATTTT. V and J are TRBV12-5 and TRBJ2-3; the match to TRBD2 covers 8 bases. Germline-derived CDR1 and CDR2 are LGHNT and FRNRAP. The V segment lost 6 bases and the J segment 4 bases; nucleotides outside the gene matches: 15. The CDR3 runs 17 residues.

This rearrangement joins TRBV4-1 to TRBJ2-7, with D possibly being TRBD1 (5 bases). CDR1 MGHRA and CDR2 YSYEKL come from the germline V gene. V dropped 1 base and J dropped 2 bases, with 15 bases sitting between them. There are 16 residues in the CDR3. The CDR3 is CASSQVIGAKPYEQYF. CDR3 nucleotides: TGCGCCAGCAGCCAAGTTATAGGGGCCAAACCCTACGAGCAGTACTTC.

The chain recombines TRBV28 with TRBJ1-2; D is possibly TRBD1 (5 bases). V lost 3 bases, J lost 3 bases, and 11 bases lay in between. Per germline, CDR1 MDHEN and CDR2 SYDVKM. The CDR3 is 14 residues long. For the CDR3, the DNA is TGTGCCAGCAGTTTCTTGGTAGGGGACTATGGCTACACCTTC. The encoded protein is CASSFLVGDYGYTF.

The V and J genes are TRBV6-6 and TRBJ2-2; maybe TRBD1 (6 bases). CDR1 is MNHNY and CDR2 is SVGAGI in the germline V gene (reference sequence). V dropped 6 bases and J dropped 1 base, with 12 bases sitting between them. This CDR3 has 15 amino acids. CDR3 loop: CASSETGQNTGELFF. CDR3 in DNA: TGTGCCAGCAGCGAGACGGGACAGAACACCGGGGAGCTGTTTTTT.

The V call is TRBV30, the J call TRBJ2-2; the match to TRBD1 covers 9 bases. Germline trimming cut 2 bases from V and 9 bases from J; bases unmatched to any gene: 7. The germline V gene has CDR1 GTSNPN and CDR2 SVGIG (reference sequence). There are 14 residues in the CDR3. The CDR3 nucleotides read TGTGCCTGGAGTCGGGACAGGGTCCACTGGGAGCTGTTTTTT. It translates to CAWSRDRVHWELFF.

The chain recombines TRBV19 with TRBJ1-2; the D gene is possibly TRBD1 (5 bases). Trimming pared 8 bases from V and 4 bases from J, leaving 14 bases between. Germline CDR1 LNHDA, CDR2 SQIVND (reference sequence). The CDR3 runs to 13 residues. The DNA for the CDR3 is TGTGCCAGTTCGGCGCGACAGCTCTATGGCTACACCTTC. Translated, it gives CASSARQLYGYTF.

This clone has more than one count but fewer than ten. The chain uses TRBV25-1 and TRBJ2-7; D might be TRBD1 or TRBD2, each matching 5 bases. The CDR3 sequence is 14 residues long. From germline, CDR1 is MGHDK and CDR2 SYGVNS. V was cut by 6 bases and J by 5 bases, with 17 bases left in between. CDR3 loop: CASSRDPSSNEQYF. For the CDR3, the DNA is TGTGCCAGCAGCCGGGACCCAAGCAGCAACGAGCAGTACTTC.

This sequence joins TRBV10-3 and TRBJ2-1; 9 bases fit TRBD2. Trimming at V came to 7 bases and at J to 4 bases, leaving 14 bases not matched to a gene. Germline V lookup: CDR1 ENHRY, CDR2 SYGVKD. The CDR3 covers 17 residues. The CDR3 DNA is TGTGCCATCAAGAGGGGAGCTGGCGGGAGGGTTTACAATGAGCAGTTCTTC. Amino acid sequence: CAIKRGAGGRVYNEQFF.